This TCR beta chain derives from a study of glioma-infiltrating T cells after dendritic cell vaccination. Germline lookup yields CDR1 SGHAT and CDR2 FQNNGV. The CDR3 has 15 residues. Trimming stripped 6 bases from V and 5 bases from J, with 19 bases between. Time point in this sample: after dendritic cell vaccination, including at tumor progression/relapse. Assay: immunoSEQ multiplex PCR; the TCRdb copy retains only in-frame clones and omits some. In the table there are fewer than 85,000 clones, about nine tenths of which are singletons. V usage is TRBV11-2 and J usage is TRBJ2-5, with a weak D call TRBD1 (6 bases). This clonotype was sampled from a human donor with glioblastoma. This specimen was blood, taken after dendritic cell vaccination. CDR3 in DNA: TGTGCCAGCAGTCCCCCGGGACAAGTTGGGGAGACCCAGTACTTC. It translates to CASSPPGQVGETQYF.